This T cell receptor (beta chain) is drawn from a study of T cell repertoires in cytomegalovirus infection. Study-wide context: It was recently identified HLA-C-restricted and well-studied HLA-B-restricted CMV epitopes that the study used.

In the case of this clonotype: The antigen remains undetermined.

MiXCR, run by TCRdb on the reads, gives a single entry per CDR3 protein. This sample carries around 900,000 distinct CDR3 sequences, around 32% of them seen once, and the ten largest clones take roughly 13%. Overall study results and limits: Clonotypes of TCR beta that were HLA-C-restricted and CMV-specific dominated the ex vivo response.

Trimming removed 5 bases from V and 8 bases from J; junction bases left unmatched: 9. This CDR3 spans 15 amino acids. The V gene's germline CDR1 is MNHEY and CDR2 SMNVEV (reference sequence). The sample in question was cultured CD8+ T cells from PBMCs, obtained from culture after CMV antigen stimulation. The receptor was isolated from a human donor in good health (CMV status not recorded). Some clones in this sample may be carry-over from other donors' samples. This chain uses TRBV27 with TRBJ1-4, with 9 bases matching TRBD1. The CDR3 region has the DNA TGTGCCAGCAGTCCAAGGGACAGGGCTGGGGAAAAACTGTTTTTT. Translated, it gives CASSPRDRAGEKLFF. The complete variable domain, with remaining parts taken from reference TRBV27 and TRBJ1-4, reads EAQVTQNPRYLITVTGKKLTVTCSQNMNHEYMSWYRQDPGLGLRQIYYSMNVEVTDKGDVPEGYKVSRKEKRNFPLILESPSPNQTSLYFCASSPRDRAGEKLFFGSGTQLSVL.